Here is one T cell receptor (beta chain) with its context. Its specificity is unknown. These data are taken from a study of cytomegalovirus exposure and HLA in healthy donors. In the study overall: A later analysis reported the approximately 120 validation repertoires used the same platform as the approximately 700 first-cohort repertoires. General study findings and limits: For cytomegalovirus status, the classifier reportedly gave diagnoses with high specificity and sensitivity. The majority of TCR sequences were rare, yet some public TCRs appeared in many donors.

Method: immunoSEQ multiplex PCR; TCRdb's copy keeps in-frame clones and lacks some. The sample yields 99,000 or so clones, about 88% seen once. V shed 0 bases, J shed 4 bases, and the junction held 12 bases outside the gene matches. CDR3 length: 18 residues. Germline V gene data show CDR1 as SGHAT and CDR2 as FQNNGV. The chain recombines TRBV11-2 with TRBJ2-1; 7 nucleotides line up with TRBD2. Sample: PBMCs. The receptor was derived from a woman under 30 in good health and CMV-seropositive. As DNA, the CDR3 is TGTGCCAGCAGCTTAGAGGTGGGGCTAGCGGCTGTATACAATGAGCAGTTCTTC. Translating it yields CASSLEVGLAAVYNEQFF.